This passage covers 10 T cell receptor beta chains from one sample sequenced in a study of blood T cells in healthy people across ages. The use of a sample-barcoded 5' primer and a J-beta primer mix characterized a second PCR of about 7 to 12 cycles. TCRdb reprocessed the 5' RACE reads with MiXCR, giving one entry per CDR3 protein. Of 790,000 or so distinct CDR3 sequences in the sample, more than 50% were seen once. The source material was blood. The receptors here all came from a man aged 40-50 years in good health.

The V gene is TRBV6-5, the J gene TRBJ2-4; D is undetermined. Germline CDR1 is MNHEY and CDR2 is SVGAGI. Deletions cut 5 bases from V and 0 bases from J, with 14 bases between. The CDR3 runs to 16 residues. This chain's CDR3 is CASSTRLTLAKNIQYF. CDR3 nucleotides: TGTGCCAGCAGTACCCGACTGACGCTAGCCAAAAACATTCAGTACTTC.

The sample holds a few counts of this clonotype. The chain combines TRBV10-3 with TRBJ1-1; D is undetermined. Germline V CDR1 and CDR2: ENHRY, SYGVKD. CDR3 length: 13 residues. V lost 3 bases, J lost 8 bases, and 13 bases lay in between. Written as DNA, the CDR3 is TGTGCCATCAGTGACTGGCGGTCCTCCGAAGCTTTCTTT. It is translated as CAISDWRSSEAFF.

The J gene is TRBJ2-1, the V gene TRBV14; 9 bases line up with TRBD2. The CDR3 is 16 residues long. The V gene end was trimmed by 4 bases and the J gene end by 6 bases; junction bases not matched to a gene: 10. Germline CDR1 SGHDN, CDR2 FVKESK. CDR3 protein: CASSRGLARIFNEQFF. The CDR3 region has the DNA TGTGCCAGCAGCCGAGGACTAGCGAGGATCTTCAATGAGCAGTTCTTC.

The chain links TRBV12-3 or TRBV12-4 to TRBJ2-7; 9 bases map to TRBD1. The CDR3 loop spans 14 amino acids. V lost 7 bases, J lost 4 bases, and 8 bases stayed unmatched. CDR3 sequence: CASKTGGAPYEQYF. The CDR3, as DNA: TGTGCCAGCAAGACAGGGGGTGCTCCTTACGAGCAGTACTTC.

The chain couples TRBV20-1 to TRBJ2-5; 7 bases fit TRBD2. Gene TRBJ2-7 matches the end of the DNA better, so the J call may be wrong. The CDR3 length is 16 residues. Germline values: CDR1 DFQATT, CDR2 SNEGSKA (reference sequence). The CDR3 sequence is CSARAPSRGVYYEQYF. The CDR3, as DNA: TGCAGTGCTAGAGCCCCTTCACGGGGGGTTTACTACGAGCAGTACTTC.

The chain combines TRBV29-1 with TRBJ1-2; D remains ambiguous. The V end lost 4 bases, the J end lost 6 bases, and 12 bases lay between the germline ends. The length of the CDR3 is 12 residues. The germline V gene encodes CDR1 SQVTM and CDR2 ANQGSEA. The CDR3 is CSVVTDQNGYTF. The CDR3 DNA is TGCAGCGTTGTCACAGATCAGAATGGCTACACCTTC.

This clonotype was seen a few times. The genes are TRBV6-5 and TRBJ2-7; 12 bases are a match to TRBD2. TRBJ2-5 explains the end of the DNA better; the J call may be wrong. This CDR3 spans 16 amino acids. Germline CDR1 and CDR2: MNHEY and SVGAGI. CDR3 region: CASSYLGLAGGETQYF. Here the CDR3 DNA reads TGTGCCAGCAGTTACCTCGGGCTAGCGGGAGGGGAGACCCAGTACTTC.

The chain uses TRBV14 and TRBJ2-3; a possible D gene is TRBD1 (5 bases). The CDR3 extends over 12 amino acids. In germline, CDR1 is SGHDN, CDR2 FVKESK. V shed 1 base and J shed 14 bases, with 13 bases lying between them. The CDR3 region has the DNA TGTGCCAGCAGCCAAGTTGGGGCAGGGCTGTATTTT. Protein product: CASSQVGAGLYF.

The chain joins TRBV3-1 to TRBJ1-2; TRBD1 is a possible D gene (6 bases). The V end was cut by 1 base, the J end by 3 bases, with 12 bases between. This CDR3 is built from 15 residues. Per the germline V gene, CDR1 is LGHDT and CDR2 is YNNKEL (reference sequence). This CDR3 is CASSQGGGRDYGYTF. In nucleotides, the CDR3 is TGTGCCAGCAGCCAAGGAGGGGGGAGAGACTATGGCTACACCTTC.

This clonotype was detected many times. The CDR3 coding sequence is TGTGCCATCAGTGAGTCCGGTCAGGGCACTGAAGCTTTCTTT. As protein: CAISESGQGTEAFF. The genes are TRBV10-3 and TRBJ1-1; weak D call: TRBD1 (5 bases). V lost 0 bases to trimming and J lost 4 bases, with 9 bases between them. Germline V lookup: CDR1 ENHRY, CDR2 SYGVKD. This CDR3 region has 14 residues.